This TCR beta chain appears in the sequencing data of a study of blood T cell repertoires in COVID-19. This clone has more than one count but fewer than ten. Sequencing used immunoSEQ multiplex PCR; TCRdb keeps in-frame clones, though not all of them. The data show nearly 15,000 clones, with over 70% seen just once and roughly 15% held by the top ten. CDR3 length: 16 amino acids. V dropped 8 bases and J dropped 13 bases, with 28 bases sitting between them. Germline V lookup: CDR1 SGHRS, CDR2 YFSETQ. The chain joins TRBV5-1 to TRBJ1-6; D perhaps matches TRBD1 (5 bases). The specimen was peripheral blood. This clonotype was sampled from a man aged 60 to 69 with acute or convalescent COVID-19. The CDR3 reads CASRQSNSALSAPLHF. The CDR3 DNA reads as TGCGCCAGTAGACAGAGTAATTCGGCCCTAAGCGCTCCCCTCCACTTT.